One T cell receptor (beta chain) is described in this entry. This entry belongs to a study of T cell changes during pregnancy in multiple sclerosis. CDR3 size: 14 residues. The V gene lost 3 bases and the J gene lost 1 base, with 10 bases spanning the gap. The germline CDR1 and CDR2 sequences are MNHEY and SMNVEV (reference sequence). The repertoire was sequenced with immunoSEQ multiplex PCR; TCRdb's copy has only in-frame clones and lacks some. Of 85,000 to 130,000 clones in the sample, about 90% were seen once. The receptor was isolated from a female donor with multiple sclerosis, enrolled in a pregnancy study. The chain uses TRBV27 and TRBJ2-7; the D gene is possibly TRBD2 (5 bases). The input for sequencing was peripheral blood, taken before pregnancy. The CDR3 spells CASSFSRESYEQYF. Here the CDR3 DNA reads TGTGCCAGCAGTTTCTCGAGGGAATCCTACGAGCAGTACTTC.